Below, 9 T cell receptor beta chains from the same sample are listed, as sequenced in a study of spatial heterogeneity in lung cancer. Sample time point: sample taken at primary tumor resection. Their target antigens are unknown. TCRdb re-derived calls from the 5' RACE reads in MiXCR, one entry per CDR3 protein. Of more than 2,500 distinct CDR3 sequences listed, 17% are singletons. Findings of the study overall: Tracking of tumor mutation counts was seen in expanded intratumoral alpha and beta TCR counts.

The sequenced sample was lung tumor tissue, obtained at surgery. These receptors came from a male donor with early-stage non-small cell lung cancer.

This clonotype was recorded a few times. The chain combines TRBV18 with TRBJ1-1; tentative D call: TRBD1 (5 bases). CDR3 length: 15 amino acids. V gave up 5 bases and J gave up 1 base, with 14 bases separating them. CDR1 and CDR2 from the germline V gene are KGHSH and LQKENI. In nucleotides, the CDR3 is TGTGCCAGCTCAACGCGTTTGACAGCGAACACTGAAGCTTTCTTT. It encodes CASSTRLTANTEAFF.

V and J are TRBV19 and TRBJ2-7; D is unresolved. V was trimmed by 4 bases and J by 1 base, leaving 8 bases between them. The CDR3 spans 13 residues. Germline lookup yields CDR1 LNHDA and CDR2 SQIVND (reference sequence). In nucleotides, the CDR3 is TGTGCCAGTAGTACAACAGCTTCCTACGAGCAGTACTTC. Translating it yields CASSTTASYEQYF.

By proportion, this clonotype is medium-sized. V gene TRBV7-3 combines with J gene TRBJ1-1; 7 bases line up with TRBD1. The CDR3 has 15 residues. The V gene end was trimmed by 5 bases and the J gene end by 8 bases; junction bases not matched to a gene: 14. Germline V gene lookup returns CDR1 SGHTA and CDR2 FQGTGA. For the CDR3, the DNA is TGTGCCAGCAGCCCGGCAGGGGGGAGCTTATTCGAAGCTTTCTTT. It is translated as CASSPAGGSLFEAFF. Supplemented by reference TRBV7-3 and TRBJ1-1, the full variable domain reads GAGVSQTPSNKVTEKGKYVELRCDPISGHTALYWYRQSLGQGPEFLIYFQGTGAADDSGLPNDRFFAVRPEGSVSTLKIQRTERGDSAVYLCASSPAGGSLFEAFFGQGTRLTVV.

By its share, this clonotype is medium-sized. The chain links TRBV18 to TRBJ2-6, with D uncertain. Germline V gene lookup returns CDR1 KGHSH and CDR2 LQKENI. This CDR3 has 15 amino acids. The V end was cut by 4 bases, the J end by 3 bases, with 10 bases between. The chain's CDR3 is CASSLPMGGANVLTF. CDR3 nucleotides: TGTGCCAGCTCACTCCCCATGGGTGGGGCCAACGTCCTGACTTTC.

Judged by abundance, this clonotype is large. V usage is TRBV6-2 or TRBV6-3 and J usage is TRBJ1-1; D uncertain. Looked up from germline, CDR1 is MNHEY and CDR2 is SVGEGT. There are 13 residues in the CDR3. Trimming pared 10 bases from V and 2 bases from J, leaving 14 bases between. The CDR3 DNA is TGTGCCATCGGGGTGTACTTAAACACTGAAGCTTTCTTT. Residues: CAIGVYLNTEAFF.

The chain links TRBV29-1 to TRBJ1-1; D perhaps matches TRBD1 (6 bases). The V and J ends lost 7 bases and 0 bases respectively, with 12 bases between them. Germline values: CDR1 SQVTM, CDR2 ANQGSEA. This CDR3 contains 13 residues. CDR3 DNA sequence: TGCAGCGGATACAGGGACATGAACACTGAAGCTTTCTTT. Protein: CSGYRDMNTEAFF.

This chain joins TRBV7-9 and TRBJ2-3; the D gene is possibly TRBD2 (6 bases). There are 16 residues in the CDR3. Germline V gene sequence: CDR1 SEHNR, CDR2 FQNEAQ (reference sequence). Trimming removed 7 bases from V and 5 bases from J, with 22 bases in between. Here the CDR3 DNA reads TGTGCCAGCATCCCGTGGGCGCGGGGACGGAAAGATACGCAGTATTTT. This gives the protein CASIPWARGRKDTQYF.

Relative to its sample, this clonotype is medium-sized. The V call is TRBV4-2, the J call TRBJ1-1; TRBD1 matches at 8 bases. The CDR3 sequence is 16 residues long. Per germline, CDR1 LGHNA and CDR2 YNFKEQ. V was pared by 3 bases and J by 0 bases, with 6 bases of the junction left unmatched. The CDR3 nucleotides are TGTGCCAGCAGCCAGGACATGGGACAGGTGAACACTGAAGCTTTCTTT. Protein: CASSQDMGQVNTEAFF.

This rearrangement joins TRBV6-2 or TRBV6-3 to TRBJ1-1, with a tentative D call TRBD1 (5 bases). The germline CDR1 and CDR2 sequences are MNHEY and SVGEGT. CDR3 length: 14 amino acids. Trimming left V 7 bases short and J 0 bases short, with 12 bases between. DNA of the CDR3: TGTGCCAGCACTTCCTTGACAGTGAACACTGAAGCTTTCTTT. Its translation: CASTSLTVNTEAFF.